The T cell receptor beta chain under discussion was sequenced for a study of T-cell memory formation after mild COVID-19. Study-level findings and limits: Several responding clones turned up in pre-infection memory, indicating that cross-reactive memory may have taken part.

Trimming removed 3 bases at V and 3 bases at J, with 11 bases between. This CDR3 has 14 amino acids. In germline, CDR1 is SGHRS, CDR2 YFSETQ. The table lists this clonotype with a few counts. What it binds is not known. TCRdb redid the calling of the 5' RACE reads with MiXCR, one entry per CDR3 protein. The sample yields approximately 210,000 distinct CDR3 sequences, around 18% seen once. This sequence was found in an adult woman who had mild COVID-19 (a few samples of this study predate the infection). Cell type and time point are not known. The rearrangement joins TRBV5-1 to TRBJ2-3; weak D call: TRBD2 (5 bases). Sequenced sample: PBMCs or a T cell subset sorted from them (not recorded which). As DNA, the CDR3 is TGCGCCAGCAGCTATTCTACTAGAACAGATACGCAGTATTTT. Residues: CASSYSTRTDTQYF.